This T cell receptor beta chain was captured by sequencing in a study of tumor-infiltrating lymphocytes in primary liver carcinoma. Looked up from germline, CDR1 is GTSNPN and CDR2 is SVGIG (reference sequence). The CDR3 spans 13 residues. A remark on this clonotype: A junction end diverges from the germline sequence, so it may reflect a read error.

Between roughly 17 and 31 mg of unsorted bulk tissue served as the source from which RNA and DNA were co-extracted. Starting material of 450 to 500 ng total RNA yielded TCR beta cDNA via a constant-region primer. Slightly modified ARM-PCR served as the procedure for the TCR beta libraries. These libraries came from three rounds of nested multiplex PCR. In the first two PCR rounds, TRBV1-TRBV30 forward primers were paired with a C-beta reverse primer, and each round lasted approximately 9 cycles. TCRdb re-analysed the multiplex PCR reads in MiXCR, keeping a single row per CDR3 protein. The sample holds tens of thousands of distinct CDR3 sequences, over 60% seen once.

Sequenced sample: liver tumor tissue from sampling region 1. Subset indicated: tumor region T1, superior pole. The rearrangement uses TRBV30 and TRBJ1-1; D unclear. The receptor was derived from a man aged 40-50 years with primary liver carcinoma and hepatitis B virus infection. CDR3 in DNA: TGTGCCTGGGTTCGATCGGCGAGCACTGAAGCTTCCTTT. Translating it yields CAWVRSASTEASF.